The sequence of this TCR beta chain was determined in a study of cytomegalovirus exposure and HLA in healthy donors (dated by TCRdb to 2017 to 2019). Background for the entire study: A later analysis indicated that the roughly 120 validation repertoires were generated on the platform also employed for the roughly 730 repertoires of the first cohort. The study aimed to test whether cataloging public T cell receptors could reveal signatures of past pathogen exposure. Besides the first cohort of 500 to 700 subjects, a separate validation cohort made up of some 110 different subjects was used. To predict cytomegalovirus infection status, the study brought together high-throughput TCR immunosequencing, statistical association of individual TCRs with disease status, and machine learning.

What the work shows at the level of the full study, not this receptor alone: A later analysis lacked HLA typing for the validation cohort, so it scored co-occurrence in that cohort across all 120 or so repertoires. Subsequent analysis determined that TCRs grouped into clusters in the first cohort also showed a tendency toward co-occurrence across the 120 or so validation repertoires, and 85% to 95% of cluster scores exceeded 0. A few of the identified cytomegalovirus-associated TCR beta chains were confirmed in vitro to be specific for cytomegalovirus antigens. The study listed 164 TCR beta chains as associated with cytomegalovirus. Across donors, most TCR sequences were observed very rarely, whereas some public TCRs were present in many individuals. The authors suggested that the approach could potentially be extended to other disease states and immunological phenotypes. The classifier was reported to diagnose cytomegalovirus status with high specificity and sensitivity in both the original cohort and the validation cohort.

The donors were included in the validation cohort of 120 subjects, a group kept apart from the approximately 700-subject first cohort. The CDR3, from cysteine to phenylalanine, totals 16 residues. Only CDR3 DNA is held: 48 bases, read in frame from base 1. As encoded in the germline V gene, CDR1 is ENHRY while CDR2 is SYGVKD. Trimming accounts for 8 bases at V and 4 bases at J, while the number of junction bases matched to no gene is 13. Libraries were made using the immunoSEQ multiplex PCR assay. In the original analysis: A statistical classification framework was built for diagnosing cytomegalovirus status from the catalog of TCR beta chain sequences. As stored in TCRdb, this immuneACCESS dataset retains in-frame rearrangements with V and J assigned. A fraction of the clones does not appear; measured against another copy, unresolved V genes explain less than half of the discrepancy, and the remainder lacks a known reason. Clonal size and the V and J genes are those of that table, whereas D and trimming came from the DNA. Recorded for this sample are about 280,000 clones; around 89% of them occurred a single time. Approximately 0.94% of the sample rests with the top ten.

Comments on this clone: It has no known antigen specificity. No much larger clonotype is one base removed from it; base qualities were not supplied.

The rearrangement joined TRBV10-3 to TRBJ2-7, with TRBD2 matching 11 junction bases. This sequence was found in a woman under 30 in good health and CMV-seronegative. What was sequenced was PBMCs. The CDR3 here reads CAIRIWLAGGTYEQYF. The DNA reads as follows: TGTGCCATCCGGATTTGGCTAGCGGGAGGCACTTACGAGCAGTACTTC.